This TCR beta chain came from a study of CD8+CD57+ T cells in acquired aplastic anemia (dated by TCRdb to between 2018 and 2020). Background for the entire study: On average, sorted CD4+ and CD8+ cells yielded around 3.1 ug of extracted DNA, with a range of about 0.19 to 30 ug. CD8+CD57+ expansion was defined as frequency above the mean frequency observed in healthy subjects. Points the paper makes about the study in general: Patients and healthy controls showed no significant difference in CD8+ Simpson's diversity (P=0.060). Although 25 to 30 CD8+ CDR3 sequences were shared by patients and controls, these sequences appeared highly expressed in patients and within the immunodominant clones of patients.

Flow cytometry had shown CD8+CD57+ cell expansion in the patients selected for sequencing. Every patient had severe acquired aplastic anemia, diagnosed using the International Study of Aplastic Anemia and Agranulocytosis and Camitta criteria. No therapy had been received by the patients at the time of blood sampling. The study deep-sequenced TCR repertoires of sorted CD4+ and CD8+ blood T cells from severe aplastic anemia patients and healthy subjects. Patients were enrolled in the USA under clinicaltrials.gov protocols 00001620, 01623167, 00001397, 00071045, 00081523 and 00961064. Ficoll-Paque density gradient centrifugation was used to isolate peripheral blood mononuclear cells. CD4+ and CD8+ T cells were sorted by FACS or magnetic beads before DNA extraction. TCR beta VDJ combination and CDR3 sequence profiling used genomic DNA as the template. TCR repertoire sequencing was run on an Illumina HiSeq 2000. As for the original processing: TRBV/TRBJ rearrangement plots, CDR3 size and DJ length profiles, and Simpson's diversity index were used to assess repertoires. The most abundant DNA sequence in the deep sequencing data was taken as the immunodominant clone. CDR3 amino acid sequences were checked for sharing between subjects and were compared against published repertoires and the VDJdb database. TCRdb's own reprocessing of the public reads used fastp at Q25 and MiXCR and kept productive beta chains. Each record represents a unique CDR3 protein, reported with the most common genes and DNA among its rows. These V and J calls rely on TCRdb rather than the paper's analysis. This sample has about 41,000 distinct CDR3 sequences in its table, and about 60% of those were observed once. The top ten clones comprise roughly 65% of the sample.

V and J lose 3 bases and 5 bases, and a span of 17 bases separates them. Per the germline V gene (reference sequence), LNHNV is the CDR1 and YYDKDF is the CDR2. The CDR3 numbers 15 residues from cysteine through phenylalanine. Only the CDR3 region is kept as DNA, spanning 45 bases read in frame from base 1. In the case of this clonotype: Its antigen is not yet known. No base-level quality is on record; no much larger clone is a single base apart.

The TCR comes from a human donor with aplastic anemia. The chain couples TRBV15 to TRBJ2-7, with the D gene not confidently named. Material: sorted CD4+, CD8+, or CD8+CD57+ T cells (not recorded which) from PBMCs. CDR3 protein: CATSSPSKGAHEQYF. The bases are TGTGCCACCAGCAGTCCCTCTAAGGGCGCGCACGAGCAGTACTTC.